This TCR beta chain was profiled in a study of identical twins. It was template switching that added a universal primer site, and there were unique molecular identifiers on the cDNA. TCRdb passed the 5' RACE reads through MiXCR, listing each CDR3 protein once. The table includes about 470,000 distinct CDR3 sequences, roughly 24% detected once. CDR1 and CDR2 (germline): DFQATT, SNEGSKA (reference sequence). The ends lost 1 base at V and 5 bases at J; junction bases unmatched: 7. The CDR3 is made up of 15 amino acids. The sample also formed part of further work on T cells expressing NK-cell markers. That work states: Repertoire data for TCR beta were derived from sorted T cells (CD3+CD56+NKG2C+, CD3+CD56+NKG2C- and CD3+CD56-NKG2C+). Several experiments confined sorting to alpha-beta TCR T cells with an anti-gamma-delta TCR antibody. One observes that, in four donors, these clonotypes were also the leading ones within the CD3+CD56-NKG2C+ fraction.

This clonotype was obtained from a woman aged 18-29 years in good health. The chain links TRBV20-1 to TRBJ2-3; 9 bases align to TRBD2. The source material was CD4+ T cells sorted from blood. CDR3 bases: TGCAGTGCTAGAGGGGTAGCGGGAGTTCTAGATACGCAGTATTTT. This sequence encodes CSARGVAGVLDTQYF.